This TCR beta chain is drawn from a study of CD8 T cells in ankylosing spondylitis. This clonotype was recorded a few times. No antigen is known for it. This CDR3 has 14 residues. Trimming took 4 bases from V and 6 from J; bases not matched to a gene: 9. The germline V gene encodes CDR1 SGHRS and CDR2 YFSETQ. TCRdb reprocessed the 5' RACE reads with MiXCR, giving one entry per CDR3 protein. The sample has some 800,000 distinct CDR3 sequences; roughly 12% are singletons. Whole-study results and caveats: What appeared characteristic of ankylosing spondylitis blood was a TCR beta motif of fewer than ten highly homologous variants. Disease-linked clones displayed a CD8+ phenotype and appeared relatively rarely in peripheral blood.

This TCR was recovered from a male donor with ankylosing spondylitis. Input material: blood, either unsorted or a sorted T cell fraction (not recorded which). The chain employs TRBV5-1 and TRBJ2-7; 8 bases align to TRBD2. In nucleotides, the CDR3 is TGCGCCAGCAGCGCGGGAGGCGACAGTTTCGAGCAGTACTTC. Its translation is CASSAGGDSFEQYF.